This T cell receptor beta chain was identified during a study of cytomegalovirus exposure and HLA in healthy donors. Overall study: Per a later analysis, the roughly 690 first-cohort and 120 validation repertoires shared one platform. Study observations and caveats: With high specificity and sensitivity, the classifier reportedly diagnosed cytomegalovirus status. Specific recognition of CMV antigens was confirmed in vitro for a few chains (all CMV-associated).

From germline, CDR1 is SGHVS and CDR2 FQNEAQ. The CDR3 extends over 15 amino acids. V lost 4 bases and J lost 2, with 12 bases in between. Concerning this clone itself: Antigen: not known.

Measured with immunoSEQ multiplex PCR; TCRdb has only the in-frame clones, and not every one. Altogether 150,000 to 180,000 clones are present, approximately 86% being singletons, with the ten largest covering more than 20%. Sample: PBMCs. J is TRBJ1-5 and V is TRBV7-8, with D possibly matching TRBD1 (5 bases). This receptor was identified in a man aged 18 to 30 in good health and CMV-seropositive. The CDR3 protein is CASSSAGRGNQPQHF. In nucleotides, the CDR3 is TGTGCCAGCAGCTCCGCAGGGCGAGGCAATCAGCCCCAGCATTTT.